The 7 T cell receptor beta chains given below trace back to one sample, sequenced in a study of blood T cell repertoires in COVID-19. Clones were read by immunoSEQ multiplex PCR, and TCRdb kept only the in-frame ones, dropping some. The sample includes around 130,000 clones, more than 75% of them seen just once. Source material: peripheral blood. The receptors were gathered from a man between 65 and 85 years old with active COVID-19.

The chain carries TRBV2 and TRBJ2-1; TRBD2 aligns across 11 bases. V dropped 5 bases and J dropped 9; count of bases not matched to a gene: 3. The CDR3 totals 13 residues. From germline, CDR1 is SNHLY and CDR2 FYNNEI. DNA for the CDR3: TGTGCCAGCAGTTCAGGACTAGCGGGTGAGCAGTTCTTC. Amino acids: CASSSGLAGEQFF.

The V call is TRBV4-2, the J call TRBJ2-5; D may be TRBD2 (5 bases). CDR1 is LGHNA, CDR2 YNFKEQ, per germline. V lost 4 bases and J lost 1, with 7 bases in between. There are 13 residues in the CDR3. The DNA for the CDR3 is TGTGCCAGCAGCCGCAGCGGCCAAGAGACCCAGTACTTC. Protein product: CASSRSGQETQYF.

The gene calls are TRBV9 and TRBJ2-3, with 12 nucleotides matching TRBD2. J was trimmed by 4 bases and V by 0 bases; bases with no gene match: 12. The CDR3 spans 19 residues. CDR1 is SGDLS and CDR2 is YYNGEE in the germline V gene. The CDR3 DNA reads TGTGCCAGCAGCGTAGCTACGGGGGGACTAGCGGGCCCCTCAGATACGCAGTATTTT. Translation gives CASSVATGGLAGPSDTQYF.

This chain uses TRBV18 with TRBJ2-7; 11 nucleotides align to TRBD1. The CDR3 is 15 residues long. In germline, CDR1 is KGHSH, CDR2 LQKENI. With 5 bases clipped from V and 4 bases from J, the junction kept 7 bases outside the gene matches. In nucleotides, the CDR3 is TGTGCCAGCTCAATGGGACAGGGGGTCAGTTACGAGCAGTACTTC. This gives the protein CASSMGQGVSYEQYF.

The chain combines TRBV19 with TRBJ1-2; 7 bases map to TRBD1. Germline CDR1 and CDR2: LNHDA and SQIVND (reference sequence). CDR3 size: 15 residues. V was clipped by 7 bases and J by 4 bases; unmatched bases: 12. The CDR3 sequence is CASKNRGSYIYGYTF. The DNA of the CDR3 is TGTGCCAGTAAGAACAGGGGATCATATATCTATGGCTACACCTTC.

This clone was recorded only once. V is TRBV19 and J is TRBJ2-3, with D tentatively TRBD1 (5 bases). CDR3 length: 15 amino acids. Germline CDR1 reads LNHDA; CDR2 reads SQIVND (reference sequence). V lost 7 bases and J 0 bases, leaving 14 bases between the germline ends. CDR3 nucleotides: TGTGCCAGTACCCCCCGGACACCTAGCACAGATACGCAGTATTTT. Translated, it gives CASTPRTPSTDTQYF.

The V call is TRBV6-5, the J call TRBJ2-5; 9 nucleotides match TRBD1. CDR3 size: 11 residues. With 6 bases clipped from V and 9 bases from J, the junction kept 2 bases outside the gene matches. CDR1 is MNHEY and CDR2 is SVGAGI in the germline V gene. DNA of the CDR3: TGTGCCAGCAGGGGACAGGGAGCCCAGTACTTC. Translating it yields CASRGQGAQYF.